This TCR beta chain was obtained from a study of T cells expressing NK-cell markers. Notes on the study in general: The HCMV specificity of the expanded NKG2C+ T cell clones stayed unresolved. Dominant NKG2C+ clonotypes were found to form roughly 1.0-7.0% of CD8+ T cells in six donors.

Germline V gene data show CDR1 as SGHRS and CDR2 as YFSETQ. The length of the CDR3 is 17 residues. Details on this clonotype: No antigen is known for it.

TCRdb reprocessed the 5' RACE reads, keeping one entry per CDR3 protein, no DNA. Its listing shows some 460,000 distinct CDR3 sequences. This rearrangement joins TRBV5-1 to TRBJ2-3; TCRdb gives TRBD2 as the D gene, but with no DNA this cannot be confirmed. The TCR comes from a woman aged 45 to 65 in good health. The specimen sequenced was blood T cells: a sorted CD56 or NKG2C T cell subset, CD4+ or CD8+ T cells, or bulk PBMC T cells (not recorded which). CDR3 protein: CASTPAGGILRTDTQYF.